This TCR beta chain was sequenced during a study of T cell clonality in common variable immunodeficiency. This clone was counted at least ten times. The antigen is not known. The read terminates 3 residues before the CDR3 end, so the remaining end is supplied by the germline J gene. Measured with immunoSEQ multiplex PCR; TCRdb has only the in-frame clones, and not every one. The sample holds some 64,000 clones, and no clone turns up only once. The V segment lost 4 bases and the J segment 5 bases; nucleotides outside the gene matches: 10. The CDR3 totals 16 residues. In germline, CDR1 is SGHRS, CDR2 YFSETQ. Donors gave about 5 to 8 ml heparinized peripheral whole blood. Findings and limits, study-wide: CVID subjects showed higher TCRbeta clonality than healthy controls. Compared with controls, CVID subjects had fewer shared TCRbeta clones.

The sequence derives from a person between 18 and 69 years old in good health. The sequencing input was peripheral blood mononuclear cells. The chain joins TRBV5-1 to TRBJ2-1; TRBD2 matches 9 bases. CDR3 residues: CASSQRAGGPNNEQFF. The CDR3 bases that were read are TGCGCCAGCAGCCAAAGAGCGGGAGGACCCAACAATGAG.